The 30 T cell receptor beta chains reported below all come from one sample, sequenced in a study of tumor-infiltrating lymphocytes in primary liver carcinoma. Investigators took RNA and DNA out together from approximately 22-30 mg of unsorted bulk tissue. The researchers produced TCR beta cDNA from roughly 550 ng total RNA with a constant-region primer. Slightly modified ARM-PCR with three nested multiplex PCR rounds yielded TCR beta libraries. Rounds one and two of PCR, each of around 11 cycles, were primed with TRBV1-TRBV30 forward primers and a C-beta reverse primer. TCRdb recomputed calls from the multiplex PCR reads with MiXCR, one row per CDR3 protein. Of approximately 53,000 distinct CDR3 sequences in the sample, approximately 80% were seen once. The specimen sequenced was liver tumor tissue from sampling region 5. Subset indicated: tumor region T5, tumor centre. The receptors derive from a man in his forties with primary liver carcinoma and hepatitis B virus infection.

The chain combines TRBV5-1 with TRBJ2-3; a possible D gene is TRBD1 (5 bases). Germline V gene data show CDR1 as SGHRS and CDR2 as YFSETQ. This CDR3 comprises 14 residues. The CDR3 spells CSSSFNDSLDTQYF. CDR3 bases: TGCTCAAGCAGCTTTAATGACAGTCTGGATACGCAGTATTTT.

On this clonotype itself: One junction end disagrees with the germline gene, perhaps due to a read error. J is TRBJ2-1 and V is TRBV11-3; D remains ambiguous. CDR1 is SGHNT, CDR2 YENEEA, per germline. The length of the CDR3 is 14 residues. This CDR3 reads CASSVRGRNDEQLF. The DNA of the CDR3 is TGTGCCAGCAGCGTAAGAGGACGGAACGATGAGCAGTTATTC.

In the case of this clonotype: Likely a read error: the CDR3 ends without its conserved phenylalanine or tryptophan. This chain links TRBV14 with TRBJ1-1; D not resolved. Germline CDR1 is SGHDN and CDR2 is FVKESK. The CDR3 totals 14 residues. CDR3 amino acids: CASSQADLNIEAFL. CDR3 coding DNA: TGTGCCAGCAGTCAAGCAGATTTGAACATTGAAGCTTTCCTT.

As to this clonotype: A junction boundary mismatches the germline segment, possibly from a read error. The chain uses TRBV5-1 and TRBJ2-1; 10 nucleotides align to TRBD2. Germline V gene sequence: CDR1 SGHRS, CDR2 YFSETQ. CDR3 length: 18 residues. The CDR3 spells CASSLEWVPSGGTGEQLF. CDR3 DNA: TGCGCCAGCAGCTTGGAGTGGGTGCCTAGCGGGGGCACGGGTGAGCAGCTCTTC.

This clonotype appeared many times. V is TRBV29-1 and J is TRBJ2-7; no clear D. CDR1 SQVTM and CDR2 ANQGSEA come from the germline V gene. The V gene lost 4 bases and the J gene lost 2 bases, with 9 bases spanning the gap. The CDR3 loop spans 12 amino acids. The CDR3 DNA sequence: TGCAGCGTTGTGTCACCCACCTACGAGCAGTACTTC. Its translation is CSVVSPTYEQYF.

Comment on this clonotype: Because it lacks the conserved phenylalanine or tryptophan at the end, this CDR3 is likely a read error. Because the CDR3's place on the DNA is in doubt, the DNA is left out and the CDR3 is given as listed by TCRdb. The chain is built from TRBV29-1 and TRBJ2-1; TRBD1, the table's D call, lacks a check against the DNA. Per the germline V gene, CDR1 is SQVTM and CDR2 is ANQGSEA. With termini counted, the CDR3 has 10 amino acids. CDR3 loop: CSVLGGEHFS.

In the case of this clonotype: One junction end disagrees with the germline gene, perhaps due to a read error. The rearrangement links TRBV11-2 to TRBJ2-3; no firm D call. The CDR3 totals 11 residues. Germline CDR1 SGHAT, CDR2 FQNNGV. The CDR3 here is CASSLGDTEYF. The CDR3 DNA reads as TGTGCCAGCAGCTTAGGAGATACGGAGTATTTT. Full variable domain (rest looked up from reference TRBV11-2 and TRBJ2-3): EAGVAQSPRYKIIEKRQSVAFWCNPISGHATLYWYQQILGQGPKLLIQFQNNGVVDDSQLPKDRFSAERLKGVDSTLKIQPAKLEDSAVYLCASSLGDTEYFGPGTRLTVL.

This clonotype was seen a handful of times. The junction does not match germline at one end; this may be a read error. The CDR3 nucleotides read TGCAGCGTTGGGCTGCTAAACATCAGAACAGATATGCAGTATTTT. Amino acid sequence: CSVGLLNIRTDMQYF. This chain links TRBV29-1 with TRBJ2-3; D ambiguous. The CDR3 covers 15 residues. Germline V gene sequence: CDR1 SQVTM, CDR2 ANQGSEA.

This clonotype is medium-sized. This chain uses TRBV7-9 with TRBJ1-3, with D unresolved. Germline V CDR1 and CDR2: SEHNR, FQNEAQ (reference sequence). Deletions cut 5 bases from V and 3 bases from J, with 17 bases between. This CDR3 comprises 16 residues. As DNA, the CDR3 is TGTGCCAGCAGCCCACCCTCCGGGGTGAGTGGAAACACCATATATTTT. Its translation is CASSPPSGVSGNTIYF.

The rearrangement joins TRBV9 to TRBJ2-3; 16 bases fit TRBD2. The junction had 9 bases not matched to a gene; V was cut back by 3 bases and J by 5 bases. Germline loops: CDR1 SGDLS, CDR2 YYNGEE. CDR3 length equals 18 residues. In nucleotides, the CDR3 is TGTGCCAGCAGCGCGGCCGGGACTAGCGGGAGGGCCGGAGATACGCAGTATTTT. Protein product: CASSAAGTSGRAGDTQYF.

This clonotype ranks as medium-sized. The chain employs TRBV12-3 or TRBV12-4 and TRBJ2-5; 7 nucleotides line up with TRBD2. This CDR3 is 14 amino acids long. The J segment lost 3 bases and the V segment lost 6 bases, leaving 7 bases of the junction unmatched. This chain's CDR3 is CASSGGRGEETQYF. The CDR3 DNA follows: TGTGCCAGCAGCGGCGGACGGGGGGAAGAGACCCAGTACTTC.

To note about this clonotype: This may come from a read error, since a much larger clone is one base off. The CDR3: CAREEARTEAFF. Here the CDR3 DNA reads TGTGCCAGGGAGGAGGCGCGCACTGAAGCTTTCTTT. This chain uses TRBV19 with TRBJ1-1; D ambiguous. CDR3 length: 12 residues. Deletions cut 9 bases from V and 4 bases from J, with 12 bases between. Germline V gives CDR1 LNHDA, CDR2 SQIVND (reference sequence). Combining the CDR3 with reference TRBV19 and TRBJ1-1 gives the whole variable domain DGGITQSPKYLFRKEGQNVTLSCEQNLNHDAMYWYRQDPGQGLRLIYYSQIVNDFQKGDIAEGYSVSREKKESFPLTVTSAQKNPTAFYLCAREEARTEAFFGQGTRLTVV.

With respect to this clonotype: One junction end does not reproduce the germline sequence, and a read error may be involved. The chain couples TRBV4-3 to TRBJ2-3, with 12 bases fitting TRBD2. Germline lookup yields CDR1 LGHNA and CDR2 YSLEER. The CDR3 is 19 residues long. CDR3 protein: CASSQDLASGRALVDTQYF. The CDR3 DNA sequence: TGCGCCAGTAGCCAAGATCTGGCTAGCGGGAGGGCCCTCGTAGATACGCAGTATTTT.

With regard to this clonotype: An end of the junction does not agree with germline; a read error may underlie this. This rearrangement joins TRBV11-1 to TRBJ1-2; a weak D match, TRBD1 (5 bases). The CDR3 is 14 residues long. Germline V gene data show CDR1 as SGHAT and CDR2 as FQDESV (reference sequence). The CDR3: CATSFKGFGYGYRF. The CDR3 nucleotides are TGTGCCACCAGCTTCAAGGGATTTGGCTATGGCTACAGGTTC.

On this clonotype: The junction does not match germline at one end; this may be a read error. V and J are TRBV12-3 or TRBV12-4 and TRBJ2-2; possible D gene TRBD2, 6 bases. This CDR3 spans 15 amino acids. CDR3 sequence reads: CASSFPTLRTGGLFF. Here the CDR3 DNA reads TGTGCCAGCAGTTTTCCGACCCTGAGGACCGGGGGGCTGTTTTTT.

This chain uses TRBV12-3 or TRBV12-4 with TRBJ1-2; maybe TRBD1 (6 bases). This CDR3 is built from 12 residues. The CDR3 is CTCSIGGYGYTF. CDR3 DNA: TGTACCTGCAGCATAGGGGGCTATGGCTACACCTTC.

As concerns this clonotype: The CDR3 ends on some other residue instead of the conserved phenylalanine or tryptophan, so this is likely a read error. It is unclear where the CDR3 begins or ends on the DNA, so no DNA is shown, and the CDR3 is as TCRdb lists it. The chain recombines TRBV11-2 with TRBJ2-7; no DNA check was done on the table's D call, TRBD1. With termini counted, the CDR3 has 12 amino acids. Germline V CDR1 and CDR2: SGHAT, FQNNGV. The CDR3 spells CTSSPGGYEEYL.

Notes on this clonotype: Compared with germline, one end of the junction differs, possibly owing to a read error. In DNA, the CDR3 is TGTGCTAGCAACATAGGGAAGACTAGCGGGGCCTCACGGTTCGGCAATGAGCAGTTCTTC. Protein: CASNIGKTSGASRFGNEQFF. The gene calls are TRBV11-1 and TRBJ2-1; 11 bases agree with TRBD2. Germline CDR1 reads SGHAT; CDR2 reads FQDESV (reference sequence). The CDR3 consists of 20 residues.

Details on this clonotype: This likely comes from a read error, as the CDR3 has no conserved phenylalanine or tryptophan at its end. CDR3 region: CTSSFSGPLDNEQFV. The CDR3, as DNA: TGTACCAGCAGCTTCAGCGGGCCACTCGACAATGAGCAGTTCGTC. The V and J genes are TRBV11-2 and TRBJ2-1, with a tentative D call TRBD2 (6 bases). Germline loops: CDR1 SGHAT, CDR2 FQNNGV. The CDR3 is 15 residues long.

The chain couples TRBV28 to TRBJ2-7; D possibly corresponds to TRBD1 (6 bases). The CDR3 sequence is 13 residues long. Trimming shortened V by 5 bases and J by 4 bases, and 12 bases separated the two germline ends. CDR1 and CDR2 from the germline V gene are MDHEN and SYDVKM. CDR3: CASSGGPWYEQYF. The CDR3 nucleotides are TGTGCCAGCAGTGGGGGCCCATGGTACGAGCAGTACTTC.

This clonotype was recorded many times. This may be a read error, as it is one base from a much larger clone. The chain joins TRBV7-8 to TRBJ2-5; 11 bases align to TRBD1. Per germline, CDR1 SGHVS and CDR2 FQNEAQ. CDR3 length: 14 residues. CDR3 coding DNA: TGTGTCAGCAGCAGGGACAGGGGGATTGAGACCCAGTACTTC. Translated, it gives CVSSRDRGIETQYF.

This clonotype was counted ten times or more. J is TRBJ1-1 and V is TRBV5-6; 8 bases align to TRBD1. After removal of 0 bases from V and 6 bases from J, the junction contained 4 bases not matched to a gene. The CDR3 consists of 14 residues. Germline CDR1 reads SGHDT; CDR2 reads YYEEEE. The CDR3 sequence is CASSLAQTGAEAFF. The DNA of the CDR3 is TGTGCCAGCAGCTTGGCACAGACAGGGGCTGAAGCTTTCTTT. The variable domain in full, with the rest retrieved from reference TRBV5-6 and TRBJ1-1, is DAGVTQSPTHLIKTRGQQVTLRCSPKSGHDTVSWYQQALGQGPQFIFQYYEEEERQRGNFPDRFSGHQFPNYSSELNVNALLLGDSALYLCASSLAQTGAEAFFGQGTRLTVV.

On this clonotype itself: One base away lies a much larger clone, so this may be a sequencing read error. CDR3 protein: CASSGRDRSATNEKPFF. The CDR3 DNA follows: TGTGCCAGCAGTGGCCGGGACAGGAGTGCAACTAATGAAAAACCGTTTTTT. The chain couples TRBV28 to TRBJ1-4; 8 bases align to TRBD1. CDR1 MDHEN and CDR2 SYDVKM come from the germline V gene. The CDR3 consists of 17 residues.

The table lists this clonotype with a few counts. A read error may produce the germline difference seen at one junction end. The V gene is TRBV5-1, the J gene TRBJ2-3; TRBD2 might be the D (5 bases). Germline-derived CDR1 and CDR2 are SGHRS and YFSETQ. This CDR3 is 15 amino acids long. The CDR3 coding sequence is TGCGCCAGCAGCTTAAGCCCCTCTAGCACAGATGCGCAGTATTTT. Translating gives CASSLSPSSTDAQYF. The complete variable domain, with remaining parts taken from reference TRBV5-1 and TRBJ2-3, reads KAGVTQTPRYLIKTRGQQVTLSCSPISGHRSVSWYQQTPGQGLQFLFEYFSETQRNKGNFPGRFSGRQFSNSRSEMNVSTLELGDSALYLCASSLSPSSTDAQYFGPGTRLTVL.

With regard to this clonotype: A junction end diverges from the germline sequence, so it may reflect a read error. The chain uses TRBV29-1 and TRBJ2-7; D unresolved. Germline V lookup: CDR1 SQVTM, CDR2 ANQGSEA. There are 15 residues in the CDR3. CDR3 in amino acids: CSVEDPGRSSHEQYF. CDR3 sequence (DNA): TGCAGCGTTGAAGATCCAGGAAGGAGCTCCCACGAGCAATACTTC.

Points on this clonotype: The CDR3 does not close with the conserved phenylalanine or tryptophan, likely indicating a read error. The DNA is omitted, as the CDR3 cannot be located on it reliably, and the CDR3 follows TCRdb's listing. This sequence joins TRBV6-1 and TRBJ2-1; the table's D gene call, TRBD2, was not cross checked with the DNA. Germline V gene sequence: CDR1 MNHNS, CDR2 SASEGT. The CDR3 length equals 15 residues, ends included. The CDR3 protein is CASSEEAGGYNEEFY.

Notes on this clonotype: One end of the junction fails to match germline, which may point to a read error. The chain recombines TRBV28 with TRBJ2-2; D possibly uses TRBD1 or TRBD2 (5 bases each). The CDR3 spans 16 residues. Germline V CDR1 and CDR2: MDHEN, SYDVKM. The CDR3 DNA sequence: TGTGCCAGCAGTTTTTCTGGACCCTTGGGGACCGGGGAGCTGCTTTTT. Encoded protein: CASSFSGPLGTGELLF. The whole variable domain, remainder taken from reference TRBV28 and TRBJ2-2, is DVKVTQSSRYLVKRTGEKVFLECVQDMDHENMFWYRQDPGLGLRLIYFSYDVKMKEKGDIPEGYSVSREKKERFSLILESASTNQTSMYLCASSFSGPLGTGELLFGEGSRLTVL.

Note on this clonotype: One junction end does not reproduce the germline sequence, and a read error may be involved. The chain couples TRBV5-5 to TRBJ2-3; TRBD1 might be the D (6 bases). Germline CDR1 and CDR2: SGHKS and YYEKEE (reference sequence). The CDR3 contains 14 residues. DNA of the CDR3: TGTGCCAGAAGCTTGACTGACAGGACAGATACGCAGTATTTT. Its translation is CARSLTDRTDTQYF.

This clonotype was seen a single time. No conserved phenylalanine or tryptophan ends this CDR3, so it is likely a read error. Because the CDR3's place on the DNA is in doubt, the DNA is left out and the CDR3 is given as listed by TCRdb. CDR3 residues: CATSEGDYDTGELFI. V gene TRBV24-1 combines with J gene TRBJ2-2; the listed D gene, TRBD1, was not tested against the DNA. Looked up from germline, CDR1 is KGHDR and CDR2 is SFDVKD. The CDR3 length equals 15 residues, ends included.

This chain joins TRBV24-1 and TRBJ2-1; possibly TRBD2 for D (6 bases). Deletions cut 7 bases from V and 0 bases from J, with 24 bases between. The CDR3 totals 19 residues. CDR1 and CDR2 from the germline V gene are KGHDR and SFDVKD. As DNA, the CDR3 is TGTGCCACCAGAGATGCAACCGCCTCCTCAGCGGGCTCCTACAATGAGCAGTTCTTC. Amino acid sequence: CATRDATASSAGSYNEQFF.